This TCR beta chain was captured in a study of beta chain features in type 1 diabetes (dated by TCRdb to 2017 to 2018). For context, the study as a whole: No differences in mean age, gender distribution, total cell number or subset yield were found between patients and healthy donors. Naive and central memory subsets were obtained from all 30 or so donors, but regulatory and stem cell-like memory subsets were isolated from only 8 patients and roughly 8 healthy donors. The study compared the TCRB repertoires of sorted circulating CD4+ T cell subsets in recently diagnosed type 1 diabetes patients with those in matched healthy donors. A total of around 110,000,000 sorted cells were examined across all samples, and RNA yield correlated strongly with the number of cells per subset.

A word on this clone: Its cognate antigen has yet to be identified. No base-level quality is on record; no much larger clone is a single base apart.

The entire amount of isolated RNA was reverse transcribed using the High Capacity cDNA Reverse Transcription Kit, so the sequenced TCRB transcripts were expressed ones. Deep immunoSEQ sequencing was performed on naive, central memory and regulatory T cell samples, with an average of approximately 3.9 million total reads per sample. After sorted cells were lysed in RLT buffer, RNA was extracted with DNase-treated RNeasy Micro or Mini kits, with the choice depending on cell number. Each cell subset was processed on its own to prevent cross-contamination, while patient and healthy donor samples were processed together. The immunoSEQ multiplex PCR was used to amplify TCRB sequences from cDNA, generating 87-bp fragments that spanned the CDR3 region. Sequencing of the amplicons was done on the Illumina HiSeq platform. The paper's data handling went like this. PCR bias was corrected computationally using synthetic template baselines, and reads within Hamming distance 2 were collapsed, with unmergeable singletons discarded. Reads were aligned against IMGT to assign V, D and J genes, CDR3 length and insertions or deletions at six rearrangement sites. Within each subset, clonotype counts were normalized to sorted cell number, after which true diversity and Gini coefficients were computed with the tcR R package. Repertoire sharing was quantified using the overlap coefficient calculated on TCRB nucleotide sequences. The source is immuneACCESS, and TCRdb retained only in-frame sequences with V and J called. Part of the clones is not carried over; for the studies checked, unresolved V genes explain less than half of this, and the remainder is unexplained. From that table come the V and J calls and clone size; the DNA was used to work out D and trimming. For this sample there are some 200,000 clones; approximately 10% appear just once. 1% to 1.5% of the sample is held by the ten biggest clonotypes.

The CDR3, from cysteine to phenylalanine, totals 15 residues. Of all the DNA, just the CDR3 is kept, 45 bases in frame from base 1. Clipping removes 6 bases from V and 6 bases from J, with 7 as the unmatched junction base count. Via the germline V gene, CDR1 is SGHTA and CDR2 FQGNSA. From each donor, a single peripheral blood sample of about 110 mL on average was drawn into heparinised tubes. Using a panel that included CD45RO, CCR7, CD25, CD127, CD95 and CD27, naive, central memory, regulatory and stem cell-like memory CD4+ T cells were sorted on a BD FACSAria II. Every sorted population had a purity above 95%. PBMCs were separated immediately by Lymphoprep density gradient centrifugation and were stained directly, without being cultured. So that batch effects would be minimized, each experiment stained and sorted samples in pairs, pairing one healthy donor with one patient. General findings and caveats noted by the study authors: Sequencing cDNA rather than genomic DNA could over-represent highly expressing activated cells, although activation and CD3 levels did not differ between groups. PCR may preferentially amplify shorter templates, but because patient and control samples were amplified and corrected together, any resulting skew would affect both groups equally. Type 1 diabetes patients showed a moderate but significant shortening of TCRB CDR3 length in all four CD4+ subsets. Because small numbers of individuals were included in the HLA sub-analyses, any influence of HLA type on TCRB rearrangement was left unresolved. Naive, central memory and regulatory TCRB repertoires appeared to be more similar among patients than among healthy donors. At VDJ recombination sites, patients with type 1 diabetes made fewer insertions and deleted more nucleotides, a pattern implying thymic rearrangement abnormalities.

This clonotype was obtained from a man aged 18 to 30 in good health. The sample consisted of central memory CD4+ T cells from blood. This chain is built from TRBV7-2 and TRBJ2-1, with 11 junctional bases fitting TRBD2. The nucleotide sequence reads as follows: TGTGCCAGCAGAGAACTAGCGGGAGTCCCCAATGAGCAGTTCTTC. Its protein reads: CASRELAGVPNEQFF.